This T cell receptor beta chain was recovered during a study of blood T cell repertoires in COVID-19. The CDR3 spans 14 residues. V was cut by 2 bases and J by 5 bases, with 12 bases left in between. Germline V lookup: CDR1 SGHTA, CDR2 FQGNSA. TCRdb's copy holds only in-frame clones and misses some; the assay was immunoSEQ multiplex PCR. The sample shows around 300,000 clones, around 89% of them seen only once. The source is a woman younger than 45 with COVID-19, enrolled during active disease. The sample comprised peripheral blood. V is TRBV7-2 and J is TRBJ1-1, with D maybe TRBD1 (5 bases). CDR3 sequence reads: CASSLFAGGTEAFF. The CDR3 DNA reads as TGTGCCAGCAGCTTATTCGCCGGGGGGACTGAAGCTTTCTTT. The whole variable domain, filled in from reference TRBV7-2 and TRBJ1-1, reads GAGVSQSPSNKVTEKGKDVELRCDPISGHTALYWYRQSLGQGLEFLIYFQGNSAPDKSGLPSDRFSAERTGGSVSTLTIQRTQQEDSAVYLCASSLFAGGTEAFFGQGTRLTVV.